One T cell receptor beta chain is described in this entry. The antigen it recognizes is unknown. Base-call qualities are not available, and no considerably larger clone is one nucleotide away. This record comes from a study of blood T cell repertoires in COVID-19 (dated by TCRdb to about 2020). With respect to the entire study: Samples covering the acute and convalescent phases of COVID-19 were provided by collaborators in the United States, Italy and Spain. The material from the prospective study consisted of cDNA or gDNA derived from T cells, B-cell-depleted T cells, or PBMCs. The samples were drawn from the first 160 participants of the ongoing ImmuneRACE study and from 1,254 subjects provided by 6 global collaborators. Deeply sampled blood TCRbeta repertoires from subjects exposed to, actively infected with, or recovered from COVID-19 were included in the dataset. Sample metadata almost always included a de-identified subject ID, COVID-19 status, age in years and sex. Where available, HLA class I and class II types were taken from metadata supplied by the sample provider and were not determined by assay-based typing. The repertoires were released in a freely available public database intended as a resource for research on the immune response to SARS-CoV-2.

TCRbeta CDR3 regions were amplified from genomic DNA by means of the immunoSEQ Assay, a bias-controlled multiplex PCR. From the authors' description of their analysis: Within the assay, amplification of reference gene primers was used to estimate how many nucleated cells each sample contained. To quantify the absolute abundance of each unique TCRbeta CDR3 rearrangement, sequence reads were collapsed and filtered. For each sample, productive Simpson clonality was calculated as the square root of Simpson's diversity index over productive rearrangements. The source is immuneACCESS, and TCRdb retained only in-frame sequences with V and J called. Part of the clones is not carried over; for the studies checked, unresolved V genes explain less than half of this, and the remainder is unexplained. D and trimming come from the DNA, and the V and J calls and clone size come from that table. The sample yields about 400,000 clones; around nine tenths were counted once. The top ten clones comprise 10% of the sample.

Participants in the prospective study were enrolled through a virtual design, were aged roughly 18 to 90 years, and lived in 24 United States geographic areas. In the prospective study, participants were assigned to cohorts based on the clinical history participants reported in a screening survey and a study questionnaire. Recovered participants in ImmuneRACE Cohort 3 were defined as having two consecutive negative NP/OP PCR tests, clearance from a healthcare professional, or resolution of symptoms. In the prospective study, whole blood, serum and a nasopharyngeal or oropharyngeal swab were collected from each participant by mobile phlebotomists. Additional blood draws and questionnaires over an approximately two-month period could optionally be provided by prospective study participants. Blood samples from the prospective study were shipped frozen or at room temperature prior to DNA extraction.

The research as a whole found: How much clinical and demographic metadata was included differed by source and by participant, and the metadata was provided uncurated.

Material for sequencing was PBMCs or T cells enriched from blood (not recorded which). The receptor was derived from a woman aged 50 to 60 who had recovered from COVID-19.

At the DNA level, the sequence is TGTGCCAGCAGCACTGACGGGGGGGCCCCCCTCTTGACTGGAAACACCATATATTTT. Its protein reads: CASSTDGGAPLLTGNTIYF. The rearranged chain carries TRBV9 and TRBJ1-3, with TRBD1 perhaps the D gene, on 6 matching bases. Looking up the germline V gene yields CDR1 SGDLS and CDR2 YYNGEE. The trim is 4 bases for V and 2 bases for J, with a gap of 25 bases between the germline ends. The CDR3 numbers 19 residues from cysteine through phenylalanine. Only the CDR3 DNA stays, 57 bases, in frame from base 1.